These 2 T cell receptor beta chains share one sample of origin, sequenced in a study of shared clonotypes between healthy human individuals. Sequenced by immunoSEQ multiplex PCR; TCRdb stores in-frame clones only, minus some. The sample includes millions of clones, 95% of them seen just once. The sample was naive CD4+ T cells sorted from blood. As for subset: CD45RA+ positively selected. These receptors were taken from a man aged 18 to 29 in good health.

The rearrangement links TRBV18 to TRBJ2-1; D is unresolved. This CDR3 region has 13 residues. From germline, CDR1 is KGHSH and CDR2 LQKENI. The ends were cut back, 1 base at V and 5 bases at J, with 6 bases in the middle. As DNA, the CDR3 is TGTGCCAGCTCACCACGGATAAACAATGAGCAGTTCTTC. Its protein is CASSPRINNEQFF.

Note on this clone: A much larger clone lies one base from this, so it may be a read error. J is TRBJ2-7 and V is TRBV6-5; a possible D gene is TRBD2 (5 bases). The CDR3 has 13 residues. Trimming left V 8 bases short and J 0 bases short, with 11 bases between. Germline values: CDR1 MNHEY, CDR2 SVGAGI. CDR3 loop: CASGRGPSYEQYF. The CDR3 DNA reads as TGTGCCAGCGGTCGCGGGCCCTCCTACGAGCAGTACTTC.